The present T cell receptor (beta chain) was sequenced within a study of T cell repertoires in cytomegalovirus infection. V was cut by 0 bases and J by 5 bases, with 12 bases left in between. The CDR3 has 15 amino acids. Germline CDR1 SGHTA, CDR2 FQGNSA. Each CDR3 protein is one row after TCRdb ran MiXCR on the reads. The sample holds fewer than 300,000 distinct CDR3 sequences, 25% seen once. There are many counts of this clonotype. The specimen was PBMCs. The receptor's source is a human donor in good health (CMV status not recorded). Some clones in this sample may be carry-over from other donors' samples. The chain is built from TRBV7-2 and TRBJ2-3; D tentatively fits TRBD1 or TRBD2 (5 bases each). The CDR3 nucleotides are TGTGCCAGCAGCTTAGCGGGGCCTGGGGGAGATACGCAGTATTTT. This encodes CASSLAGPGGDTQYF.